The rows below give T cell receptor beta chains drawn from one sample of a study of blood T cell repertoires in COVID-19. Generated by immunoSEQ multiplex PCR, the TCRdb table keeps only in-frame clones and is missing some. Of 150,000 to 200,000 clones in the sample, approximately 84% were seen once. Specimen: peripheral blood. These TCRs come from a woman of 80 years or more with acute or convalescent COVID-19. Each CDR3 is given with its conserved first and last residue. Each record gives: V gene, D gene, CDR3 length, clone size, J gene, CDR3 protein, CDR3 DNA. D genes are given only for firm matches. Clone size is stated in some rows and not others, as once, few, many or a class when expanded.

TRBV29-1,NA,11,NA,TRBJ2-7,CSVGISYEQYF,TGCAGCGTTGGTATTTCCTACGAGCAGTACTTC
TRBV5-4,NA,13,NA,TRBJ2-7,CASRPPDRSEQYF,TGTGCCAGCAGACCTCCTGATAGGAGCGAGCAGTACTTC
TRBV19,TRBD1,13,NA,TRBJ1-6,CATQDRGNSPLHF,TGTGCCACCCAGGACAGGGGCAATTCACCCCTCCACTTT
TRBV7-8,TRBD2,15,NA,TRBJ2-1,CASSLVSGRADEQFF,TGTGCCAGCAGCTTAGTTAGCGGGAGGGCTGATGAGCAGTTCTTC
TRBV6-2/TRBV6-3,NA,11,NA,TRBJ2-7,CASSFYYEQYF,TGTGCCAGCAGTTTTTACTACGAGCAGTACTTC
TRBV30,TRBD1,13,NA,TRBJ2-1,CAWAGTGYGEQFF,TGTGCCTGGGCCGGGACAGGGTATGGTGAGCAGTTCTTC
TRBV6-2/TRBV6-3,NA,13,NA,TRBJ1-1,CASSYSSRAEAFF,TGTGCCAGCAGTTACTCGTCCAGGGCTGAAGCTTTCTTT
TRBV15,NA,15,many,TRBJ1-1,CATSRDTAGYTEAFF,TGTGCCACCAGCAGAGATACCGCAGGGTACACTGAAGCTTTCTTT
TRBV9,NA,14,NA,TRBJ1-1,CASSVVQGTTEAFF,TGTGCCAGCAGCGTAGTACAGGGCACCACTGAAGCTTTCTTT
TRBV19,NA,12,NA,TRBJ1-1,CASSPARAEAFF,TGTGCCAGTTCCCCGGCCAGAGCGGAAGCTTTCTTT
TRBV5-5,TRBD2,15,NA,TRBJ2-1,CASSPPGLADNEQFF,TGTGCCAGCAGCCCGCCGGGACTAGCTGACAATGAGCAGTTCTTC
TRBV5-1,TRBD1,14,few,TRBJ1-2,CASSLPTGGEGYTF,TGCGCCAGCAGCTTGCCCACAGGGGGCGAAGGCTACACCTTC
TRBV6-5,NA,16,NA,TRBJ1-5,CASSYSRGGSNQPQHF,TGTGCCAGCAGTTACTCGCGGGGCGGGAGCAATCAGCCCCAGCATTTT
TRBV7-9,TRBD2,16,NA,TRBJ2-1,CASSLGGLAEWNEQFF,TGTGCCAGCAGCTTAGGAGGACTAGCGGAGTGGAATGAGCAGTTCTTC
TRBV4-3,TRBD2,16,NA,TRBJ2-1,CASSPAVAGGYNEQFF,TGCGCCAGCAGCCCCGCCGTTGCGGGAGGCTACAATGAGCAGTTCTTC
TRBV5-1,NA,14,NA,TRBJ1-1,CASSLIQGNTEAFF,TGCGCCAGCAGCTTGATACAGGGGAACACTGAAGCTTTCTTT
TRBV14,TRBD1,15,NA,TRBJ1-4,CASSQNRDSNEKLFF,TGTGCCAGCAGCCAAAACCGGGACAGTAATGAAAAACTGTTTTTT
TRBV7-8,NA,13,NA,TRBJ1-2,CASSLSGEIGYTF,TGTGCCAGCAGCTTATCGGGGGAGATTGGCTACACCTTC
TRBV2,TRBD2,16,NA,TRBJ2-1,CASSEVRLAVYNEQFF,TGTGCCAGCAGTGAAGTTAGACTAGCGGTCTACAATGAGCAGTTCTTC
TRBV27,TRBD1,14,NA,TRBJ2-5,CASNPAGQGKTQYF,TGTGCCAGCAACCCCGCCGGACAGGGAAAGACCCAGTACTTC
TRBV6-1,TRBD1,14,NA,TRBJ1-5,CASSEGTGRGPQHF,TGTGCCAGCAGTGAGGGGACAGGGAGGGGGCCCCAGCATTTT
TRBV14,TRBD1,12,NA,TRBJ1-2,CASSHGTGKNTF,TGTGCCAGCAGCCATGGGACAGGGAAAAACACCTTC
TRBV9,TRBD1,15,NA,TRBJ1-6,CASSPLGTGVSPLHF,TGTGCCAGCAGTCCACTCGGGACAGGGGTTTCACCCCTCCACTTT
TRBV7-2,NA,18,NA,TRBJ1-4,CASSLGASVGRTNEKLFF,TGTGCCAGCAGCCTAGGAGCGAGTGTGGGGCGGACTAATGAAAAACTGTTTTTT
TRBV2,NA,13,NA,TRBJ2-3,CASRKQSTDTQYF,TGTGCCAGCAGGAAACAGAGCACAGATACGCAGTATTTT
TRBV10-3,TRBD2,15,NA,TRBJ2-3,CAISPGLAEGDTQYF,TGTGCCATCAGTCCGGGACTAGCGGAGGGAGATACGCAGTATTTT
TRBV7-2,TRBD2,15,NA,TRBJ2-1,CASSLGTSGYNEQFF,TGTGCCAGCAGCCTGGGGACTAGCGGTTACAATGAGCAGTTCTTC
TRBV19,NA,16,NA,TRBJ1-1,CASHPRGLTRNTEAFF,TGTGCCAGCCACCCCAGGGGCCTAACTAGGAACACTGAAGCTTTCTTT
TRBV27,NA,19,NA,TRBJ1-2,CASSLAVTGSVPENYGYTF,TGTGCCAGCAGTTTAGCGGTGACAGGTTCCGTCCCAGAAAACTATGGCTACACCTTC
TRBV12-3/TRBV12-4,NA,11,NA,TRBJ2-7,CASSFGPEQYF,TGTGCCAGCAGTTTTGGGCCCGAGCAGTACTTC
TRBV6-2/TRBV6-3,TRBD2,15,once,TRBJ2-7,CASSYSASGSNEQYF,TGTGCCAGCAGTTACTCAGCTAGCGGGAGTAACGAGCAGTACTTC
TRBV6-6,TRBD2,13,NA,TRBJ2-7,CASSSGGVYEQYF,TGTGCCAGCAGTTCCGGGGGGGTCTACGAGCAGTACTTC
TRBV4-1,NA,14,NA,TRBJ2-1,CASSQDLPAEEQFF,TGCGCCAGCAGCCAAGATCTCCCTGCGGAGGAGCAGTTCTTC
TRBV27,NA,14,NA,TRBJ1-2,CASSLSGGNYGYTF,TGTGCCAGCAGTTTATCGGGCGGGAACTATGGCTACACCTTC
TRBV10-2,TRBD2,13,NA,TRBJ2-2,CASAGANTGELFF,TGCGCCAGCGCGGGAGCGAACACCGGGGAGCTGTTTTTT
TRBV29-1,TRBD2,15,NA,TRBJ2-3,CSVNGLAGFTDTQYF,TGCAGCGTAAATGGACTAGCGGGCTTCACAGATACGCAGTATTTT
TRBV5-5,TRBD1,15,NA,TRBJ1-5,CASSLTGNSNQPQHF,TGTGCCAGCAGCCTGACAGGGAATAGCAATCAGCCCCAGCATTTT
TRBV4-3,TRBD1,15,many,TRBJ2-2,CASSHGTVRPGELFF,TGCGCCAGCAGCCATGGGACAGTTCGTCCCGGGGAGCTGTTTTTT
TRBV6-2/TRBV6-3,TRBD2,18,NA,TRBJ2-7,CASSYQTSGRSPLYEQYF,TGTGCCAGCAGTTATCAGACCAGCGGGAGGAGCCCCCTCTACGAGCAGTACTTC
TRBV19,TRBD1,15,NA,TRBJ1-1,CASSIQGVAGTEAFF,TGTGCCAGTAGTATACAGGGGGTCGCAGGCACTGAAGCTTTCTTT
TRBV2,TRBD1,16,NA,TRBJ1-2,CASSEIGTGVSYGYTF,TGTGCCAGCAGTGAAATCGGGACAGGGGTTAGCTATGGCTACACCTTC
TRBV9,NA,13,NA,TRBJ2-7,CASSRQTSYEQYF,TGTGCCAGCAGTCGACAGACGTCCTACGAGCAGTACTTC
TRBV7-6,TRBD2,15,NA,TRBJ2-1,CASSKRLAGDNEQFF,TGTGCCAGCAGCAAAAGACTAGCGGGAGACAATGAGCAGTTCTTC
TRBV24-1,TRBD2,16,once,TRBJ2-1,CATSGSGRASYNEQFF,TGTGCCACCAGTGGGAGCGGGAGGGCCTCTTACAATGAGCAGTTCTTC
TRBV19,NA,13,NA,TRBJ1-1,CASSIPGYTEAFF,TGTGCCAGTAGTATTCCGGGGTACACTGAAGCTTTCTTT